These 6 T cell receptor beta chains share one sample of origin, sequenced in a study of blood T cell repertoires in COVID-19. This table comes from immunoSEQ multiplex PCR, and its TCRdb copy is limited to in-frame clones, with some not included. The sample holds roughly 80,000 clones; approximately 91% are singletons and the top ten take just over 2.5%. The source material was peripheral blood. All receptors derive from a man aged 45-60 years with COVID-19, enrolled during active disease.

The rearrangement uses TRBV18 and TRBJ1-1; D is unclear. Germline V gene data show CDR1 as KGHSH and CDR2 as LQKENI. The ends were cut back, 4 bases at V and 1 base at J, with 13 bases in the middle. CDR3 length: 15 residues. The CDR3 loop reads CASSLSENRNTEAFF. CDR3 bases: TGTGCCAGCTCACTATCCGAAAACAGGAACACTGAAGCTTTCTTT.

CDR3 bases: TGTGCCAGCAGCCTACAGGGGGCATTGCAGCCCCAGCATTTT. Translation gives CASSLQGALQPQHF. The rearrangement uses TRBV7-2 and TRBJ1-5, with TRBD1 matching 9 bases. This CDR3 is 14 amino acids long. In germline, CDR1 is SGHTA, CDR2 FQGNSA. The V gene end was trimmed by 5 bases and the J gene end by 7 bases; junction bases not matched to a gene: 6.

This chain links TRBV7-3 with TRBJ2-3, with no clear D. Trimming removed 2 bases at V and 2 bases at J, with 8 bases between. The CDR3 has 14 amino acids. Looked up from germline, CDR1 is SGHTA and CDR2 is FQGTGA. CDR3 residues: CASSLQFSTDTQYF. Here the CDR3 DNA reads TGTGCCAGCAGCTTACAGTTCTCCACAGATACGCAGTATTTT.

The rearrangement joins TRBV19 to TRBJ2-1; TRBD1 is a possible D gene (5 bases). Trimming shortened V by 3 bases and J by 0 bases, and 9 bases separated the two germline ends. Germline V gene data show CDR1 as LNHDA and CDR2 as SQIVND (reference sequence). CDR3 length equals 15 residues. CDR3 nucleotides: TGTGCCAGTAGTATCGACAGTAGCTCCTACAATGAGCAGTTCTTC. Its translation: CASSIDSSSYNEQFF. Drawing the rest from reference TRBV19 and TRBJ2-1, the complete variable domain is DGGITQSPKYLFRKEGQNVTLSCEQNLNHDAMYWYRQDPGQGLRLIYYSQIVNDFQKGDIAEGYSVSREKKESFPLTVTSAQKNPTAFYLCASSIDSSSYNEQFFGPGTRLTVL.

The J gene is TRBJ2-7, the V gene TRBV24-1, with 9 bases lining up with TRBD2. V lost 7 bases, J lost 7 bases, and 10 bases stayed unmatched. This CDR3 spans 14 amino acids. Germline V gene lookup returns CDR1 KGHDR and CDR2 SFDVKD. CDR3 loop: CATRDLLAGNEQYV. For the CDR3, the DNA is TGTGCCACCAGGGACCTGCTAGCGGGAAATGAGCAGTACGTC.

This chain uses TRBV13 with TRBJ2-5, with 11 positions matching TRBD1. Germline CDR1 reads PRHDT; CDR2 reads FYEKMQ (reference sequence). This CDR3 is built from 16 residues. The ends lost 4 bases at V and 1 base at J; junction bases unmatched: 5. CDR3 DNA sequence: TGTGCCAGCAGCTGGGACAGGGGGGCGGTCCAAGAGACCCAGTACTTC. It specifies CASSWDRGAVQETQYF.